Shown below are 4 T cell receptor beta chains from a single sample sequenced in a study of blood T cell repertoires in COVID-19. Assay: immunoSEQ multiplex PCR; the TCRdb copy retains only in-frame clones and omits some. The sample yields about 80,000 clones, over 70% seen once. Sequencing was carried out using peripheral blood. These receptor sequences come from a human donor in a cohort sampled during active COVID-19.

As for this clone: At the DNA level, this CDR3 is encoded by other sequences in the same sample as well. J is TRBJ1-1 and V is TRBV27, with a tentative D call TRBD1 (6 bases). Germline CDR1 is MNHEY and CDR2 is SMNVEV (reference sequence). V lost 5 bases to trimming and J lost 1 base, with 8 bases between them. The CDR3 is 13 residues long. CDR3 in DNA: TGTGCCAGCAGTCTCAGGGGGAACACTGAAGCTTTCTTT. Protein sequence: CASSLRGNTEAFF.

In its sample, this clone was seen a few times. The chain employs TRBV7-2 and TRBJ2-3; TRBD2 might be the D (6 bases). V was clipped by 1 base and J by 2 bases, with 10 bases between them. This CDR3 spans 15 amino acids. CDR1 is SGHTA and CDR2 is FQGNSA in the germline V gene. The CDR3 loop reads CASSLEGRDTDTQYF. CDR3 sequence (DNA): TGTGCCAGCAGCTTAGAGGGGCGGGACACAGATACGCAGTATTTT.

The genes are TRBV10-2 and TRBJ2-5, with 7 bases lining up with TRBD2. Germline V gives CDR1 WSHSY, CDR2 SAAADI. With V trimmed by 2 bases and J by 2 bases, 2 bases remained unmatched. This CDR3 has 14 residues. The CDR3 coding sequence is TGCGCCAGCAGTGAGGGCGGGGGACAAGAGACCCAGTACTTC. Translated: CASSEGGGQETQYF.

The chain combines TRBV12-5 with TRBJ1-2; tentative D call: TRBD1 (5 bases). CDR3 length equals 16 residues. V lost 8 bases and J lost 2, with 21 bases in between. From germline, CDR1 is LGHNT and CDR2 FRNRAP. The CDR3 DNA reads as TGTGCTAGTCAGGGAACGGAACACCCAGAAAACTATGGCTACACCTTC. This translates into CASQGTEHPENYGYTF.